What follows is one T cell receptor (beta chain) and its context. Its antigen is undetermined. These data come from a study of response to subunit inactivated influenza vaccine. Points from the study as a whole: Each seasonal influenza vaccination recruits few new T cells, the authors suggested.

TCRdb fed the RT-PCR reads into MiXCR, producing one record per CDR3 protein. The repertoire holds around 790,000 distinct CDR3 sequences, with over 20% as singletons. The TCR sequence derives from a man aged 50 or older who received an inactivated influenza vaccine. The sample consisted of PBMCs from blood, taken around 5 days after vaccination.

The CDR3, as DNA: TGTGCCAGCATCACCGGGACTGGCAACAATGAGCAGTTCTTC. Encoded protein: CASITGTGNNEQFF. This sequence joins TRBV7-2 and TRBJ2-1; the D gene is possibly TRBD2 (6 bases). The CDR3 runs to 14 residues. Deletions cut 7 bases from V and 5 bases from J, with 15 bases between. The germline V gene has CDR1 SGHTA and CDR2 FQGNSA.